The clone carrying this TCR beta chain was picked up a small number of times. Its antigen is unknown. This entry belongs to a study of identical twins. Study results and limitations: Clonotypes of the beta chain that were abundant in cord blood carried fewer insertions (memory repertoires showed none). Analyses of zero insertions could be partly confounded by invariant MAIT and iNKT cells.

V dropped 5 bases and J dropped 1 base, with 12 bases sitting between them. This CDR3 is built from 13 residues. Germline lookup yields CDR1 DFQATT and CDR2 SNEGSKA (reference sequence). TCRdb reprocessed the 5' RACE reads with MiXCR, giving one entry per CDR3 protein. The table has 1.5 million to 2 million distinct CDR3 sequences, less than 35% seen once. Sequenced: cord blood. The sequence came from a newborn girl in good health. J is TRBJ2-7 and V is TRBV20-1; no clear D gene. The CDR3 DNA is TGCAGTGCTGGCACTCTCTCGTCCTACGAGCAGTACTTC. Its protein is CSAGTLSSYEQYF.